This T cell receptor (beta chain) was identified in a study of blood T cell repertoires in COVID-19. Only in-frame clones appear in the TCRdb table, and some are missing; sequencing was by immunoSEQ multiplex PCR. The sample contains roughly 390,000 clones, about 89% of which appear only once. This clone has only a few counts. The source of this sequence is a woman aged 25 to 45 with COVID-19, enrolled during active disease. Sequenced sample: peripheral blood.

DNA for the CDR3: TGTGCCAGCAGTTTCAGGGACTATGGCTACACCTTC. This codes for CASSFRDYGYTF. The genes are TRBV6-2 or TRBV6-3 and TRBJ1-2; tentative D call: TRBD1 (5 bases). The V and J ends lost 4 bases and 3 bases respectively, with 6 bases between them. Germline-derived CDR1 and CDR2 are MNHEY and SVGEGT. This CDR3 is built from 12 residues.